The text below deals with one T cell receptor beta chain. These data originate in a study of siplizumab effects on memory and regulatory T cells. The protocol was immunoSEQ multiplex PCR, while the TCRdb copy is restricted to in-frame clones and leaves out a portion. The sample has 55,000 to 80,000 clones, roughly 85% seen once; the top ten hold roughly 0.4%. Sequencing was done on a sample of memory CD4+ T cells sorted from blood. The clonotype originates from a human donor in good health.

DNA of the CDR3: TGTGCCAGCAGCGTAGATGAACCCCCTACCGGGGAGCTGTTTTTT. As protein: CASSVDEPPTGELFF. The V call is TRBV9, the J call TRBJ2-2, with D hard to call. V was trimmed by 0 bases and J by 5 bases, leaving 11 bases between them. Germline V gene sequence: CDR1 SGDLS, CDR2 YYNGEE. The CDR3 has 15 residues.